Each of the 20 T cell receptor beta chains below was sequenced from the same sample in a study of T cells in pancreatic ductal adenocarcinoma. Some clones are missing from TCRdb's copy, which holds only in-frame ones; the method was immunoSEQ multiplex PCR. The sample records about 4,600 clones, 68% being singletons. Selected pancreatic ductal adenocarcinoma patients had undergone surgery without neoadjuvant therapy. The sample was pancreatic tumor tissue. These receptors all stem from a human donor with pancreatic ductal adenocarcinoma.

This chain connects TRBV5-1 to TRBJ1-1; D unclear. This CDR3 is built from 11 residues. CDR1 SGHRS and CDR2 YFSETQ come from the germline V gene. Trimming cost V 2 bases and J 2 bases, with 1 base left between them. This chain's CDR3 is CASSLNTEAFF. The CDR3 nucleotides read TGCGCCAGCAGCTTAAACACTGAAGCTTTCTTT.

The rearrangement joins TRBV5-1 to TRBJ1-2; TRBD1 aligns across 9 bases. The V and J ends lost 4 bases and 10 bases, in that order; junction bases with no gene match: 8. Germline loops: CDR1 SGHRS, CDR2 YFSETQ. The CDR3 sequence is 13 residues long. The DNA for the CDR3 is TGCGCCAGCAGCACTCCGGGACAGGGAGCCTACACCTTC. Translated, it gives CASSTPGQGAYTF. The complete variable domain, with remaining parts taken from reference TRBV5-1 and TRBJ1-2, reads KAGVTQTPRYLIKTRGQQVTLSCSPISGHRSVSWYQQTPGQGLQFLFEYFSETQRNKGNFPGRFSGRQFSNSRSEMNVSTLELGDSALYLCASSTPGQGAYTFGSGTRLTVV.

The chain combines TRBV9 with TRBJ2-7, with 7 bases that match TRBD2. Unmatched junction bases numbered 1, after V lost 0 bases and J lost 4 bases. This CDR3 contains 13 residues. Germline V CDR1 and CDR2: SGDLS, YYNGEE. The CDR3: CASSVDGGYEQYF. In DNA form, the CDR3 reads TGTGCCAGCAGCGTAGACGGGGGGTACGAGCAGTACTTC.

The V gene is TRBV5-1, the J gene TRBJ1-1; 10 bases fit TRBD1. Looked up from germline, CDR1 is SGHRS and CDR2 is YFSETQ. The CDR3 runs to 14 residues. Germline trimming cut 2 bases from V and 6 bases from J; bases unmatched to any gene: 4. In DNA, the CDR3 is TGCGCCAGCAGCTTTGGACAGGGGGTGTCTGAAGCTTTCTTT. Encoded protein: CASSFGQGVSEAFF. The full variable domain, in which reference TRBV5-1 and TRBJ1-1 provide the parts outside the CDR3, is KAGVTQTPRYLIKTRGQQVTLSCSPISGHRSVSWYQQTPGQGLQFLFEYFSETQRNKGNFPGRFSGRQFSNSRSEMNVSTLELGDSALYLCASSFGQGVSEAFFGQGTRLTVV.

The chain has TRBV29-1 and TRBJ1-2; possibly TRBD1 for D (6 bases). This CDR3 is 12 amino acids long. Trimming left V 3 bases short and J 7 bases short, with 12 bases between. From germline, CDR1 is SQVTM and CDR2 ANQGSEA. This CDR3 is CSVDAGDRGYTF. DNA for the CDR3: TGCAGCGTTGATGCAGGGGACCGTGGCTACACCTTC.

The chain has TRBV5-1 and TRBJ2-5, with 11 nucleotides matching TRBD2. V trimming: 6 bases; J trimming: 2 bases; junction bases outside the gene matches: 9. The CDR3 contains 16 residues. Germline CDR1 and CDR2: SGHRS and YFSETQ. CDR3 nucleotides: TGCGCCAGCACCCAAACTAGCGGGAGCGGTCAAGAGACCCAGTACTTC. Its protein product is CASTQTSGSGQETQYF.

This rearrangement joins TRBV2 to TRBJ1-5; the D gene is possibly TRBD1 (6 bases). The CDR3 is 15 residues long. Germline CDR1 reads SNHLY; CDR2 reads FYNNEI. The ends were cut back, 5 bases at V and 0 bases at J, with 11 bases in the middle. CDR3 sequence reads: CASSPGADSNQPQHF. CDR3 in DNA: TGTGCCAGCAGTCCAGGGGCAGATAGCAATCAGCCCCAGCATTTT.

This rearrangement joins TRBV5-5 to TRBJ1-3; D gene unclear. V was shortened by 7 bases and J by 3 bases, with 5 bases between the two germline ends. CDR1 SGHKS and CDR2 YYEKEE come from the germline V gene (reference sequence). The CDR3 loop spans 11 amino acids. For the CDR3, the DNA is TGTGCCAGCTTGCGTGGAAACACCATATATTTT. Its translation is CASLRGNTIYF.

The chain combines TRBV11-3 with TRBJ2-1, with D perhaps TRBD2 (6 bases). Trimming stripped 3 bases from V and 8 bases from J, with 11 bases between. The CDR3 contains 13 residues. In germline, CDR1 is SGHNT, CDR2 YENEEA. The CDR3 region is CASSFTGVDEQFF. The CDR3 DNA follows: TGTGCCAGCAGCTTTACGGGAGTCGATGAGCAGTTCTTC.

Within the sample, this clone is large. V usage is TRBV4-1 and J usage is TRBJ2-7; 9 nucleotides match TRBD1. V was pared by 1 base and J by 4 bases, with 5 bases of the junction left unmatched. Germline V gene lookup returns CDR1 MGHRA and CDR2 YSYEKL. CDR3 length equals 15 residues. CDR3 residues: CASSQGQGEGYEQYF. The CDR3 DNA sequence: TGCGCCAGCAGCCAAGGACAGGGGGAGGGTTACGAGCAGTACTTC.

The rearrangement uses TRBV27 and TRBJ2-7; D perhaps matches TRBD2 (5 bases). The CDR3 spans 13 residues. CDR1 and CDR2 (germline): MNHEY, SMNVEV (reference sequence). V lost 6 bases and J lost 5, with 14 bases in between. Here the CDR3 DNA reads TGTGCCAGCAGACCCTTAGACTACCACGAGCAGTACTTC. Protein product: CASRPLDYHEQYF.

The rearrangement uses TRBV30 and TRBJ2-6, with D possibly TRBD1 on 5 matching bases. V was cut by 1 base and J by 8 bases, with 9 bases left in between. Germline CDR1 is GTSNPN and CDR2 is SVGIG (reference sequence). This CDR3 is 13 amino acids long. CDR3 residues: CAWSAQGTNVLTF. The CDR3, as DNA: TGTGCCTGGAGTGCCCAGGGAACCAACGTCCTGACTTTC.

The chain recombines TRBV4-1 with TRBJ1-2; 7 nucleotides align to TRBD1. The CDR3 has 16 residues. Trimming took 2 bases from V and 2 from J; bases not matched to a gene: 8. CDR1 and CDR2 from the germline V gene are MGHRA and YSYEKL. This CDR3 reads CASSQFPTGPNYGYTF. The CDR3 DNA reads TGCGCCAGCAGCCAATTCCCGACAGGGCCGAACTATGGCTACACCTTC.

The chain is built from TRBV19 and TRBJ2-7, with 9 positions matching TRBD2. The CDR3 runs to 13 residues. The junction had 2 bases not matched to a gene; V was cut back by 4 bases and J by 4 bases. Germline values: CDR1 LNHDA, CDR2 SQIVND (reference sequence). CDR3 sequence reads: CASSTSGIYEQYF. CDR3 in DNA: TGTGCCAGTAGTACTAGCGGGATTTACGAGCAGTACTTC.

This chain uses TRBV6-1 with TRBJ2-6; a weak D match, TRBD2 (5 bases). This CDR3 is 15 amino acids long. Looked up from germline, CDR1 is MNHNS and CDR2 is SASEGT. V lost 4 bases to trimming and J lost 2 bases, with 9 bases between them. The CDR3 reads CASSGGEAGANVLTF. CDR3 in DNA: TGTGCCAGCAGTGGGGGAGAGGCTGGGGCCAACGTCCTGACTTTC.

CDR3 protein: CASSLVAGGPSNEQFF. Here the CDR3 DNA reads TGTGCCAGCAGCCTCGTAGCGGGAGGGCCTAGTAATGAGCAGTTCTTC. The chain uses TRBV7-2 and TRBJ2-1; 11 positions agree with TRBD2. The germline CDR1 and CDR2 sequences are SGHTA and FQGNSA. The length of the CDR3 is 16 residues. J lost 7 bases, V lost 5 bases, and 10 bases had no gene match.

The chain combines TRBV19 with TRBJ2-1; possibly TRBD1 for D (6 bases). Germline lookup yields CDR1 LNHDA and CDR2 SQIVND (reference sequence). This CDR3 contains 15 residues. V lost 3 bases and J 6 bases, leaving 15 bases between the germline ends. For the CDR3, the DNA is TGTGCCAGTAGTATTCCACAGGGAACCTTCAATGAGCAGTTCTTC. Translation gives CASSIPQGTFNEQFF.

The V and J genes are TRBV5-4 and TRBJ2-5; 13 bases are shared with TRBD2. This CDR3 is built from 16 residues. V dropped 4 bases and J dropped 1; count of bases not matched to a gene: 4. The germline V gene has CDR1 SGHNT and CDR2 YYREEE (reference sequence). CDR3 residues: CASSQTSGGVQETQYF. CDR3 sequence (DNA): TGTGCCAGCAGCCAAACTAGCGGGGGGGTCCAAGAGACCCAGTACTTC. Complete variable domain (other parts from reference TRBV5-4 and TRBJ2-5): ETGVTQSPTHLIKTRGQQVTLRCSSQSGHNTVSWYQQALGQGPQFIFQYYREEENGRGNFPPRFSGLQFPNYSSELNVNALELDDSALYLCASSQTSGGVQETQYFGPGTRLLVL.

The rearrangement uses TRBV28 and TRBJ2-1; 11 bases fit TRBD2. There are 15 residues in the CDR3. Germline trimming cut 6 bases from V and 4 bases from J; bases unmatched to any gene: 5. The germline CDR1 and CDR2 sequences are MDHEN and SYDVKM. The CDR3 DNA sequence: TGTGCCAGCAGACTGACTAGCGGGATTTACAATGAGCAGTTCTTC. Protein product: CASRLTSGIYNEQFF.

The chain recombines TRBV11-2 with TRBJ1-1; 9 bases map to TRBD1. CDR3 length equals 15 residues. The V and J ends lost 4 bases and 1 base, in that order; junction bases with no gene match: 4. The germline V gene has CDR1 SGHAT and CDR2 FQNNGV. The CDR3 sequence is CASSYYRGPNTEAFF. In DNA, the CDR3 is TGTGCCAGCAGCTACTACAGGGGGCCGAACACTGAAGCTTTCTTT.